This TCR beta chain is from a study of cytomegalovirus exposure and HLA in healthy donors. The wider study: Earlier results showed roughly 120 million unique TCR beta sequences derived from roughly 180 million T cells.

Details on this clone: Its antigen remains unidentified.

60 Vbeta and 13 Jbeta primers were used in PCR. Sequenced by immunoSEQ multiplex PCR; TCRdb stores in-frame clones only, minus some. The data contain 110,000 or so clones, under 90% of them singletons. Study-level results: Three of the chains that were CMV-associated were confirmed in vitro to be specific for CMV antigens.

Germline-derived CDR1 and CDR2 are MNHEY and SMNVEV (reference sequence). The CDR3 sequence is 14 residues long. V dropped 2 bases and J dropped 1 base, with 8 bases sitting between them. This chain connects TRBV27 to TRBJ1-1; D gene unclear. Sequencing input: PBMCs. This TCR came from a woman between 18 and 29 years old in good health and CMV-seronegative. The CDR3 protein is CASSLRLGNTEAFF. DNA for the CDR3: TGTGCCAGCAGTTTACGACTGGGGAACACTGAAGCTTTCTTT.